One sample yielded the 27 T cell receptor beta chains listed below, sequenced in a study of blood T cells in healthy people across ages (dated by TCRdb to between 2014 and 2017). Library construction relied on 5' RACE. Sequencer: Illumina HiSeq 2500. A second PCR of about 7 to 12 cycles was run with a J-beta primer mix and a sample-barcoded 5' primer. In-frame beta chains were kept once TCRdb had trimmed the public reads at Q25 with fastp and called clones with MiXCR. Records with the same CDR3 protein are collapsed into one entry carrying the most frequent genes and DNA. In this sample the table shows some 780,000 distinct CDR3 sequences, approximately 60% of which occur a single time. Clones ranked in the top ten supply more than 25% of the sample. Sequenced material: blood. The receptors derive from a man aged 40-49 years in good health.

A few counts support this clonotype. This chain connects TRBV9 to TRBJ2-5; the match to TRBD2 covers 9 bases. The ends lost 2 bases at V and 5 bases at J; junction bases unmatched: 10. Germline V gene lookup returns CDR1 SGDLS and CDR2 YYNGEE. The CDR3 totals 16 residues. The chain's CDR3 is CASSVEGTSSAETQYF. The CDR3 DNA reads TGTGCCAGCAGCGTGGAAGGGACTAGCTCGGCGGAGACCCAGTACTTC.

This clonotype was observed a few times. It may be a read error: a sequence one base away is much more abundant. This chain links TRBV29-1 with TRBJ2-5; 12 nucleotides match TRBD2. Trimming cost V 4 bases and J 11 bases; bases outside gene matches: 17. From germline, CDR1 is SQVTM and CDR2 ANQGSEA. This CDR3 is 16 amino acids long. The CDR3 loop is CSVGFGLAGSYNEQYF. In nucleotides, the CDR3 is TGCAGCGTTGGTTTCGGACTAGCGGGATCATACAATGAGCAGTACTTC.

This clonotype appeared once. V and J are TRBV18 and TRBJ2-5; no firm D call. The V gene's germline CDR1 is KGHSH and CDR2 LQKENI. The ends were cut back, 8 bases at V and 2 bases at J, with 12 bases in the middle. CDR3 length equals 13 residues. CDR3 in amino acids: CASPLSEQETQYF. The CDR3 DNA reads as TGTGCCAGCCCACTATCCGAGCAAGAGACCCAGTACTTC.

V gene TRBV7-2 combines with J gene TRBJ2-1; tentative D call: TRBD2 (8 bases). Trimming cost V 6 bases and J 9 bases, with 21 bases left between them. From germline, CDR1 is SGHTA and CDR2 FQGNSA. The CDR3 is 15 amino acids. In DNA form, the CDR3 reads TGTGCCAGCAGTGGGCGGGAGGCCCAGGGGGGTGAGCAGTTCTTC. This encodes CASSGREAQGGEQFF.

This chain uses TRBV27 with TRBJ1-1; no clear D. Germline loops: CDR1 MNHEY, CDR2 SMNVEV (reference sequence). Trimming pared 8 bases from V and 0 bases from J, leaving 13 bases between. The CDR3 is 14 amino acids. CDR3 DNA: TGTGCCAGCGGCGGCGAAAGAATGAACACTGAAGCTTTCTTT. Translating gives CASGGERMNTEAFF.

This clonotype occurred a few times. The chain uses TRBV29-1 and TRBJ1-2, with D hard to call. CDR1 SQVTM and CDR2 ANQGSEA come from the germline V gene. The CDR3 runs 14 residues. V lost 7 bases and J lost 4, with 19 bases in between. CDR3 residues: CSGRVGGKGYGYTF. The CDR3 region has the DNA TGCAGCGGCAGAGTTGGAGGGAAGGGCTATGGCTACACCTTC.

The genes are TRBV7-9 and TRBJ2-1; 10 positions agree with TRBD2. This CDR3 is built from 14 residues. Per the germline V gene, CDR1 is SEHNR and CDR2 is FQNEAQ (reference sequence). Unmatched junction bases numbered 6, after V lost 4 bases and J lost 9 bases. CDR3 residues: CASSWDSGGFEQFF. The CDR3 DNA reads TGTGCCAGCAGCTGGGATAGCGGGGGGTTTGAGCAGTTCTTC.

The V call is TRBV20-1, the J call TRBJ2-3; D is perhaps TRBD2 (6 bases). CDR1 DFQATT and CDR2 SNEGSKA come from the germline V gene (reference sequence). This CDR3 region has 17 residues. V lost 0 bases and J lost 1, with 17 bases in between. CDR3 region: CSARDFRRDSGTDTQYF. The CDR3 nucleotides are TGCAGTGCTAGAGATTTTAGACGGGACTCCGGCACAGATACGCAGTATTTT.

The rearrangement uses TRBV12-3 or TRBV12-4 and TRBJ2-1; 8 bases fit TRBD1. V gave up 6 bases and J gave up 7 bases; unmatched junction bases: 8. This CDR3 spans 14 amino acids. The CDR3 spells CASSKTGVWNEQFF. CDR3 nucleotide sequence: TGTGCCAGCAGCAAGACAGGGGTATGGAATGAGCAGTTCTTC.

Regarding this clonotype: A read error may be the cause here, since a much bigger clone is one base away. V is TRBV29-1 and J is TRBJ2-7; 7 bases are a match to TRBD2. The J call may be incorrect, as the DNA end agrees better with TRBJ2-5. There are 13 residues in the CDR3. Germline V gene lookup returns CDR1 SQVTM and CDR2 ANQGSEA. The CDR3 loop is CSVNLAEEETQYF. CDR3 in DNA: TGCAGCGTGAACCTAGCGGAGGAAGAGACCCAGTACTTC.

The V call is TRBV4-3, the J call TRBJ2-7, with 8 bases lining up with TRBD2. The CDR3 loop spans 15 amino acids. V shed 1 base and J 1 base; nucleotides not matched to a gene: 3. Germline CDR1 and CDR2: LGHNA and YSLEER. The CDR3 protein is CASSQVLAASYEQYF. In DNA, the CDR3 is TGCGCCAGCAGCCAAGTACTAGCGGCATCCTACGAGCAGTACTTC.

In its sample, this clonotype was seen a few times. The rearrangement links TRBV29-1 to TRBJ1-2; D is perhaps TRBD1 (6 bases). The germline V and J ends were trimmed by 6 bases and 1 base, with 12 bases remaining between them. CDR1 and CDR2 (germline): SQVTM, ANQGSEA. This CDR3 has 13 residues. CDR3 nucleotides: TGCAGCGTGGGACAAAAAGATAACTATGGCTACACCTTC. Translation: CSVGQKDNYGYTF.

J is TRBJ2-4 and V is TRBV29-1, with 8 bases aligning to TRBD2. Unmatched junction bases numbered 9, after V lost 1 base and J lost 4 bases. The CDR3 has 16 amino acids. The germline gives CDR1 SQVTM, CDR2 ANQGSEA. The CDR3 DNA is TGCAGCGTTGAAGGTGGGCGGGAGGAGAGAAAAAACATTCAGTACTTC. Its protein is CSVEGGREERKNIQYF.

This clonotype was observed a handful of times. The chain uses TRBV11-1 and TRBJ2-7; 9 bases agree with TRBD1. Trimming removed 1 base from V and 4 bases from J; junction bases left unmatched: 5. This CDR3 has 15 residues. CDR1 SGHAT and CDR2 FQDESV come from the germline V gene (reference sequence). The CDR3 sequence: CASSLGRTGAYEQYF. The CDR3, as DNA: TGTGCCAGCAGCTTAGGTCGGACAGGGGCGTACGAGCAGTACTTC.

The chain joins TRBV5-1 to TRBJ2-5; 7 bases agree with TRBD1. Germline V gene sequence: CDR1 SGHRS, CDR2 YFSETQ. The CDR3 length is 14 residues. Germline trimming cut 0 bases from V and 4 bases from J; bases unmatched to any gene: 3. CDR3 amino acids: CASSLGEGAETQYF. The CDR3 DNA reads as TGCGCCAGCAGCTTGGGAGAGGGGGCAGAGACCCAGTACTTC.

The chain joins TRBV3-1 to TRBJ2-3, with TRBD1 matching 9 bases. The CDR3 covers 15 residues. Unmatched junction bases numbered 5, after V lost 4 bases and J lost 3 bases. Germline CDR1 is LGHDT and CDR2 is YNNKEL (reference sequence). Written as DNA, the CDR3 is TGTGCCAGCAGCCGCAACAGGGGGCTTACAGATACGCAGTATTTT. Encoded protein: CASSRNRGLTDTQYF.

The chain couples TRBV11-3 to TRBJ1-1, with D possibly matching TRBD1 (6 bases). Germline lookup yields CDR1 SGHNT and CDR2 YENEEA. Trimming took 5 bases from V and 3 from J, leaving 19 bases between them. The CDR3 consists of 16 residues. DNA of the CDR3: TGTGCCAGCAGCCCAGGGACAAATAGTAGGGACACTGAAGCTTTCTTT. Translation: CASSPGTNSRDTEAFF.

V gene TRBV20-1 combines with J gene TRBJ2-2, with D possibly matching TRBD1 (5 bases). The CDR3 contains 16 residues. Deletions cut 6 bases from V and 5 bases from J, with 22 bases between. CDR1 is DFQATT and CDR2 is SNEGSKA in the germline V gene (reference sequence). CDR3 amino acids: CSAPPQGRVGTGELFF. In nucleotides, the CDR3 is TGCAGTGCCCCGCCCCAAGGCAGGGTGGGTACCGGGGAGCTGTTTTTT.

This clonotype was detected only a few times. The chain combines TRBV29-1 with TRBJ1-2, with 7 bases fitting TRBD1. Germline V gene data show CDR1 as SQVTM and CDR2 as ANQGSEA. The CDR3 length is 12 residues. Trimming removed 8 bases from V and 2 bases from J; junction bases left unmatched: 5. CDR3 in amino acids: CSTLTGNYGYTF. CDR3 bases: TGCAGCACACTGACAGGGAACTATGGCTACACCTTC.

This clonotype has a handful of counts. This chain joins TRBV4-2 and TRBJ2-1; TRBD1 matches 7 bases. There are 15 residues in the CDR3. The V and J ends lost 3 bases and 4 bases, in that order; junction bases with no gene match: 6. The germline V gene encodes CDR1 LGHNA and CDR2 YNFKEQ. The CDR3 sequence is CASSHGQDSYNEQFF. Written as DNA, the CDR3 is TGTGCCAGCAGCCACGGACAGGACTCATACAATGAGCAGTTCTTC.

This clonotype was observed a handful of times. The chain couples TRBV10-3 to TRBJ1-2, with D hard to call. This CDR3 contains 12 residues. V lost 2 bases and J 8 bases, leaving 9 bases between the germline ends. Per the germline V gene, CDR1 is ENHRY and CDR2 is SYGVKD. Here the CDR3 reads CAISETVSGYTF. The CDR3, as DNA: TGTGCCATCAGTGAGACCGTTTCCGGCTACACCTTC.

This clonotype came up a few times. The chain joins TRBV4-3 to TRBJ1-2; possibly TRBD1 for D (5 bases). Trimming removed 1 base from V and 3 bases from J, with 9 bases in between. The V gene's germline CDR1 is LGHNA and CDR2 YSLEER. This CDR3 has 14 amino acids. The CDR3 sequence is CASSQGGTDYGYTF. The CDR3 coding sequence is TGCGCCAGCAGCCAAGGTGGGACGGACTATGGCTACACCTTC.

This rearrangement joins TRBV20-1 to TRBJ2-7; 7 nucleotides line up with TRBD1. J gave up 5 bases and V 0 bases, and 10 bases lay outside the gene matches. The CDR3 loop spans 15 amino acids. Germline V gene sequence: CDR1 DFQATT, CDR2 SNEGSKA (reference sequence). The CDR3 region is CSARDLGTALNEQYF. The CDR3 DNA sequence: TGCAGTGCTAGAGATTTGGGGACAGCCCTGAACGAGCAGTACTTC.

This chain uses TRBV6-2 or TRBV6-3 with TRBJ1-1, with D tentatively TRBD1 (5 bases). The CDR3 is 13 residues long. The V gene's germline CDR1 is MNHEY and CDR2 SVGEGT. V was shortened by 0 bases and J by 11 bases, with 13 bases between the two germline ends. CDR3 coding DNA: TGTGCCAGCAGTTACTCTACAGGTATCATGGCTTTCTTT. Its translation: CASSYSTGIMAFF.

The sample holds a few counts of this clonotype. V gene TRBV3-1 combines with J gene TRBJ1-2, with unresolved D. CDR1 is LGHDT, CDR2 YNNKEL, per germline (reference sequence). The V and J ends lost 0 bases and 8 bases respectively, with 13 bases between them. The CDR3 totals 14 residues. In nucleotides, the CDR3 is TGTGCCAGCAGCCAAGATCCGATCCTCGGAGGCTACACCTTC. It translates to CASSQDPILGGYTF.

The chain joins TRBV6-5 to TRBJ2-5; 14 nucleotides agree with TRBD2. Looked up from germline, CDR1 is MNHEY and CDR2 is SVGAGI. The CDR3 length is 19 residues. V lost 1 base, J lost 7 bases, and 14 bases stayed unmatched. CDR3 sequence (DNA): TGTGCCAGCAGTTACTTCGAGACTAGCGGGAGGGGCAGGATTGCGACCCAGTACTTC. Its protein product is CASSYFETSGRGRIATQYF.

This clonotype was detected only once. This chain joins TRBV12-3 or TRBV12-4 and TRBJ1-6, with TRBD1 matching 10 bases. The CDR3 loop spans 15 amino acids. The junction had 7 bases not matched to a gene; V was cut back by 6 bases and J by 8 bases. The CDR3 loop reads CASRFSGTGDSPLHF. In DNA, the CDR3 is TGTGCCAGCAGGTTCTCCGGGACAGGGGATTCACCCCTCCACTTT.